This T cell receptor (beta chain) was identified in a study of blood T cells in healthy people across ages. General observations from the study: A strong correlation between TCR beta diversity and naive T cell percentage was seen. The long-lived group displayed more naive CD4+ cells, plus higher diversity, than the aged donors did.

Healthy individuals of Caucasian origin from Russia, aged roughly 6 to 100, served as donors. Drawn from each donor were 9 to 10 milliliters of peripheral blood. The CDR3 runs to 11 residues. The V end lost 1 base, the J end lost 12 bases, and 9 bases lay between the germline ends. Per the germline V gene, CDR1 is DFQATT and CDR2 is SNEGSKA (reference sequence). Notes on this clonotype: Its antigen is not identified.

A J-beta primer mix and a sample-barcoded 5' primer were used in a second PCR of roughly 6 to 12 cycles. One entry per CDR3 protein results from TCRdb running MiXCR on the 5' RACE reads. The sample yields around 1.5 million distinct CDR3 sequences, roughly 45% seen once. V and J are TRBV20-1 and TRBJ1-4, with D unresolved. This receptor was obtained from a young woman in good health. The sequencing sample was made of blood. The CDR3 protein is CSARAPTELFF. CDR3 in DNA: TGCAGTGCTAGAGCCCCCACGGAACTGTTTTTT.